The next 4 T cell receptor beta chains were all read from a single sample in a study of blood T cell repertoires in COVID-19. Measured with immunoSEQ multiplex PCR; TCRdb has only the in-frame clones, and not every one. The sample includes more than 200,000 clones, about four fifths of them seen just once. Material: peripheral blood. Receptors were obtained from a man older than 75 with acute or convalescent COVID-19.

The chain joins TRBV18 to TRBJ2-2; 7 nucleotides align to TRBD2. The J segment lost 1 base and the V segment lost 3 bases, leaving 2 bases of the junction unmatched. The germline CDR1 and CDR2 sequences are KGHSH and LQKENI. This CDR3 is 15 amino acids long. CDR3 nucleotides: TGTGCCAGCTCACCCCGGGGGGAGAACACCGGGGAGCTGTTTTTT. Protein product: CASSPRGENTGELFF.

The rearrangement uses TRBV5-4 and TRBJ1-2; a weak D match, TRBD1 (5 bases). CDR1 SGHNT and CDR2 YYREEE come from the germline V gene (reference sequence). V was cut by 1 base and J by 7 bases, with 11 bases left in between. The CDR3 is 13 residues long. CDR3 sequence (DNA): TGTGCCAGCAGCTTGAAAGGGGTTTCTGGCTACACCTTC. Its translation: CASSLKGVSGYTF.

The gene calls are TRBV27 and TRBJ2-1; TRBD1 matches 7 bases. There are 17 residues in the CDR3. J was trimmed by 12 bases and V by 0 bases; bases with no gene match: 17. Per the germline V gene, CDR1 is MNHEY and CDR2 is SMNVEV (reference sequence). DNA for the CDR3: TGTGCCAGCAGTTTATCCATTCCGACAGGGTCGGGACGGGTGCAGTTCTTC. This sequence encodes CASSLSIPTGSGRVQFF.

This clone was detected only a few times. The chain links TRBV5-4 to TRBJ2-7, with 9 bases aligning to TRBD2. This CDR3 region has 15 residues. CDR1 and CDR2 from the germline V gene are SGHNT and YYREEE (reference sequence). V dropped 0 bases and J dropped 4; count of bases not matched to a gene: 5. The chain's CDR3 is CASSLDGGGAYEQYF. Written as DNA, the CDR3 is TGTGCCAGCAGCTTGGATGGCGGGGGGGCATACGAGCAGTACTTC.